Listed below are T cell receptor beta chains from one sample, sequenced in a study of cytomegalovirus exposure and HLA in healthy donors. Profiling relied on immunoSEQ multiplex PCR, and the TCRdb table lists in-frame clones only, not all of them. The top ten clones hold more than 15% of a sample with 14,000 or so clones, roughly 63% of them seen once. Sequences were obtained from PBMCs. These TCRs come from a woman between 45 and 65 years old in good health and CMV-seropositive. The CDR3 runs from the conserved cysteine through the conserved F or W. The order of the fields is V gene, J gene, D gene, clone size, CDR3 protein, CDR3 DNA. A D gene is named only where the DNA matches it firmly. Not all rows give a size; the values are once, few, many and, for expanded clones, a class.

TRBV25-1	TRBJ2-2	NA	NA	CASSERLEGGNAGGELFF	TGTGCCAGCAGTGAGAGATTGGAGGGCGGGAACGCGGGCGGGGAGCTGTTTTTT
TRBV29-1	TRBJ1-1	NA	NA	CSARGMFWEAFF	TGCAGCGCCCGAGGGATGTTCTGGGAAGCTTTCTTT
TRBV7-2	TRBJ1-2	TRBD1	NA	CASSFDRVFGYTF	TGTGCCAGCAGCTTTGACAGGGTTTTTGGCTACACCTTC
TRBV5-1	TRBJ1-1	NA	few	CASSLRRGATEAFF	TGCGCCAGCAGCTTGCGTCGGGGGGCGACTGAAGCTTTCTTT
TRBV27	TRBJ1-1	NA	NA	CASSLGGRTEAFF	TGTGCCAGCAGCTTGGGAGGGAGGACTGAAGCTTTCTTT
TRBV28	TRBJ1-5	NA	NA	CASSPLLGRGPYSNQPQHF	TGTGCCAGCAGCCCCCTCCTAGGGAGGGGCCCTTATAGCAATCAGCCCCAGCATTTT
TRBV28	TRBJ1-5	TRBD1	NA	CASSPDRVYQPQHF	TGTGCCAGCAGCCCGGACAGGGTTTATCAGCCCCAGCATTTT
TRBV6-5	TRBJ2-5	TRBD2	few	CASRLAGGETQYF	TGTGCCAGCCGACTAGCGGGAGGAGAGACCCAGTACTTC
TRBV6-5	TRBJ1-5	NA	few	CASSPLGDQPQHF	TGTGCCAGCAGTCCCTTAGGGGATCAGCCCCAGCATTTT
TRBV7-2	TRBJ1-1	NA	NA	CASSPGQGLNTEAFF	TGTGCCAGCAGCCCCGGGCAGGGGCTGAACACTGAAGCTTTCTTT
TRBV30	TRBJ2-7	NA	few	CAWSVRGYEQYF	TGTGCCTGGAGTGTGCGGGGTTACGAGCAGTACTTC
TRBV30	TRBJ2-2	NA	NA	CAWSVIGAGELFF	TGTGCCTGGAGTGTTATAGGGGCCGGGGAGCTGTTTTTT
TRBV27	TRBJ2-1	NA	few	CASGLAWNEQFF	TGTGCCAGTGGGCTAGCGTGGAATGAGCAGTTCTTC
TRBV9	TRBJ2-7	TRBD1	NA	CASSVGTGADEQYF	TGTGCCAGCAGCGTCGGGACAGGGGCCGACGAGCAGTACTTC
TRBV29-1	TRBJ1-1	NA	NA	CSATGLNTEAFF	TGCAGCGCCACAGGGCTGAACACTGAAGCTTTCTTT
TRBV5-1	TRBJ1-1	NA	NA	CASGVGGPGTEAFF	TGCGCCAGCGGAGTGGGAGGACCGGGCACTGAAGCTTTCTTT
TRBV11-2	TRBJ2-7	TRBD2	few	CASSSQTSGLYEQYF	TGTGCCAGCAGCTCCCAGACTAGCGGGCTTTACGAGCAGTACTTC
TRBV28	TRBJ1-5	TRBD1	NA	CASSSGQGVNQPQHF	TGTGCCAGCAGTTCGGGACAGGGGGTTAATCAGCCCCAGCATTTT
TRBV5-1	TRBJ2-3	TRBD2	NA	CASSRTSGRDTQYF	TGCGCCAGCAGCAGGACTAGCGGGAGGGATACGCAGTATTTT
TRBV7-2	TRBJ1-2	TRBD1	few	CASSTDRGHGYTF	TGTGCCAGCAGCACGGACAGGGGCCATGGCTACACCTTC
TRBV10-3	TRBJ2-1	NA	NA	CAISESTSGYNEQFF	TGTGCCATCAGTGAGTCTACCTCCGGGTACAATGAGCAGTTCTTC
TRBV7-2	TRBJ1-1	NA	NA	CASSLREGTEAFF	TGTGCCAGCAGCTTACGGGAGGGCACTGAAGCTTTCTTT
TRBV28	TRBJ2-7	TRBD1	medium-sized	CASSLGSSGGLEQYF	TGTGCCAGCAGTTTAGGTTCCTCAGGGGGCCTCGAGCAGTACTTC
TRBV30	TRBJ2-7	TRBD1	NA	CAWKGGQGVLEQYF	TGTGCCTGGAAGGGCGGTCAGGGGGTGTTAGAGCAGTACTTC
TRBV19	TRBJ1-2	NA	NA	CASSKRDGYTF	TGTGCCAGTAGTAAGCGGGACGGCTACACCTTC
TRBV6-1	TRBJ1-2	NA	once	CASGQGPGRYGYTF	TGTGCCAGCGGCCAGGGCCCTGGGCGCTATGGCTACACCTTC
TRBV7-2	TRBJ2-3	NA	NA	CASTERPTRSNTQYF	TGTGCCAGCACCGAACGTCCTACCCGCTCGAATACGCAGTATTTT
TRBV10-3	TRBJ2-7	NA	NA	CAISAREDAEQYF	TGTGCCATCAGTGCCAGAGAGGATGCCGAGCAGTACTTC
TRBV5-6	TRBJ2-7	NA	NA	CASSWVTGYEQYF	TGTGCCAGCAGCTGGGTCACGGGTTACGAGCAGTACTTC
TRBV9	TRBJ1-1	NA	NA	CASSVARSTEAFF	TGTGCCAGCAGCGTGGCAAGGAGCACTGAAGCTTTCTTT
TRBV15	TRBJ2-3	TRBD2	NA	CATSRGLAGDTQYF	TGTGCCACCAGCAGGGGACTAGCGGGAGATACGCAGTATTTT
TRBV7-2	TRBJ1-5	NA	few	CASSPQGSNQPQHF	TGTGCCAGCAGCCCCCAGGGGAGCAATCAGCCCCAGCATTTT
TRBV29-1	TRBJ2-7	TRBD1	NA	CSAKNRGSYEQYF	TGCAGCGCTAAAAACAGGGGCTCCTACGAGCAGTACTTC
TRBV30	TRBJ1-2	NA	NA	CAWNRFYGYTF	TGTGCCTGGAACAGATTCTATGGCTACACCTTC
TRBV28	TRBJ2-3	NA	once	CASSFSGRTDTQYF	TGTGCCAGCAGTTTCAGCGGTCGCACAGATACGCAGTATTTT
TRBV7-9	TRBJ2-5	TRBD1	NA	CASSLGDRGETQYF	TGTGCCAGCAGCTTAGGGGACAGGGGAGAGACCCAGTACTTC
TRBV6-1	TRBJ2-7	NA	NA	CASSESIGVWTSF	TGTGCCAGCAGTGAAAGTATTGGGGTCTGGACTTCTTTC
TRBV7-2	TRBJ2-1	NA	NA	CASSFMRGPQFF	TGTGCCAGCAGCTTCATGCGGGGGCCCCAGTTCTTC
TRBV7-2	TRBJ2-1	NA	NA	CASSKGQGTHEQFF	TGTGCCAGCAGCAAGGGGCAGGGTACCCATGAGCAGTTCTTC
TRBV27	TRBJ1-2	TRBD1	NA	CASRTGYYGYTF	TGTGCCAGCAGGACAGGGTACTATGGCTACACCTTC
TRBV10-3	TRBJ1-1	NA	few	CAISESKANTEAFF	TGTGCCATCAGTGAGTCGAAAGCCAACACTGAAGCTTTCTTT
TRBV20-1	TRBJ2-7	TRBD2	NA	CRVGGSYEQYF	TGCAGGGTCGGGGGGTCCTACGAGCAGTACTTC
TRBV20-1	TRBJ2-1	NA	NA	CSARDSNEQFF	TGCAGTGCTAGAGATTCTAATGAGCAGTTCTTC
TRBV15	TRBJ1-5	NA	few	CATSRDAREPQHF	TGTGCCACCAGCAGAGACGCGAGGGAGCCCCAGCATTTT
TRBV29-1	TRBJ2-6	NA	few	CSVERFPSGANVLTF	TGCAGCGTTGAACGTTTTCCCTCTGGGGCCAACGTCCTGACTTTC
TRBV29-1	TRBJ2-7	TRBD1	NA	CSVRDRAYEQYF	TGCAGCGTCCGGGACAGGGCGTACGAGCAGTACTTC
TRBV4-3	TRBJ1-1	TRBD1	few	CASSQTGTGPAEAFF	TGCGCCAGCAGCCAAACCGGGACAGGGCCGGCTGAAGCTTTCTTT
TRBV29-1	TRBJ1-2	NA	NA	CSVEHRASVGYGYTF	TGCAGCGTTGAGCACAGGGCGTCGGTGGGCTATGGCTACACCTTC
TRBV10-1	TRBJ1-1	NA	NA	CASSHRAMNTEAFF	TGCGCCAGCAGTCACAGGGCGATGAACACTGAAGCTTTCTTT
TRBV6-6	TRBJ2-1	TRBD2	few	CATRAGGTDNEQFF	TGTGCCACCAGAGCGGGAGGAACAGACAATGAGCAGTTCTTC
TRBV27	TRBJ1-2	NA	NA	CASSDYANYGYTF	TGTGCCAGCAGTGACTACGCTAACTATGGCTACACCTTC
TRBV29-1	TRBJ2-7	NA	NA	CSPGYEQYF	TGCAGTCCAGGGTACGAGCAGTACTTC
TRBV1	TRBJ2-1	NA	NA	CTSSQDTGGYSYNEQFF	TGCACCAGCAGCCAAGATACAGGGGGATACTCCTACAATGAGCAGTTCTTC
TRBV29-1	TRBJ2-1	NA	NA	CSAKQGLLPEQFF	TGCAGCGCTAAACAGGGTCTCCTCCCTGAGCAGTTCTTC
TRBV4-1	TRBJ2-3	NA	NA	CASSQDEGAASDTQYF	TGCGCCAGCAGCCAAGATGAGGGAGCGGCCTCAGATACGCAGTATTTT
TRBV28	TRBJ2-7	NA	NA	CASSFRGSSYEQYF	TGTGCCAGCAGTTTCCGAGGGAGCTCCTACGAGCAGTACTTC